The 26 T cell receptor beta chains in this list originate from one sample, sequenced in a study of human versus mouse CDR3 diversity and MHC coevolution. The table came from immunoSEQ multiplex PCR; TCRdb's copy has only in-frame clones and leaves some out. Of 55,000 to 65,000 clones in the sample, 94% were seen once. Material for sequencing was naive CD4+ T cells from blood. Sample subset: CD45RO-negative CD62L-positive naive CD4 T cells. The source is a person aged 55 to 70 in good health.

The genes are TRBV7-9 and TRBJ2-3; D possibly corresponds to TRBD1 (5 bases). Germline V gene data show CDR1 as SEHNR and CDR2 as FQNEAQ (reference sequence). CDR3 length: 14 residues. Between the trimmed V and J ends, which lost 3 bases and 11 bases, there was a span of 18 bases. CDR3 sequence reads: CASSFRQGVSGQYF. The CDR3 DNA is TGTGCCAGCAGCTTCCGACAAGGGGTCAGTGGGCAGTATTTT.

This clone was recorded only once. This sequence joins TRBV7-2 and TRBJ2-7; D perhaps matches TRBD1 (6 bases). Trimming removed 4 bases from V and 2 bases from J, with 15 bases in between. CDR3 length: 15 residues. Germline values: CDR1 SGHTA, CDR2 FQGNSA. The CDR3 here is CASSSSSGHTYEQYF. The CDR3 DNA reads as TGTGCCAGCAGCTCCAGTTCGGGACATACCTACGAGCAGTACTTC.

This sequence joins TRBV28 and TRBJ2-3, with 7 bases that match TRBD1. CDR3 length equals 14 residues. CDR1 and CDR2 from the germline V gene are MDHEN and SYDVKM. Trimming took 8 bases from V and 4 from J; bases not matched to a gene: 9. CDR3 coding DNA: TGTGCCAGCGGCCCCCCGACAGGGCCAGATACGCAGTATTTT. Residues: CASGPPTGPDTQYF. Full variable domain (outside the CDR3, taken from reference TRBV28 and TRBJ2-3): DVKVTQSSRYLVKRTGEKVFLECVQDMDHENMFWYRQDPGLGLRLIYFSYDVKMKEKGDIPEGYSVSREKKERFSLILESASTNQTSMYLCASGPPTGPDTQYFGPGTRLTVL.

This clone was seen more than once but under ten times. The chain employs TRBV15 and TRBJ2-7; 12 bases are a match to TRBD2. Germline trimming cut 3 bases from V and 9 bases from J; bases unmatched to any gene: 9. CDR3 size: 15 residues. CDR1 is LNHNV, CDR2 YYDKDF, per germline (reference sequence). DNA for the CDR3: TGTGCCACCAGCAGGTCGCTAGCGGGAGGGCCTAGGCAGTACTTC. Its translation is CATSRSLAGGPRQYF.

The rearrangement uses TRBV7-8 and TRBJ2-1; a weak D match, TRBD2 (5 bases). In germline, CDR1 is SGHVS, CDR2 FQNEAQ. V was shortened by 0 bases and J by 6 bases, with 9 bases between the two germline ends. The CDR3 runs 14 residues. In DNA, the CDR3 is TGTGCCAGCAGCTTAGCGGGAGAAGCCAATGAGCAGTTCTTC. Amino acids: CASSLAGEANEQFF.

This chain connects TRBV30 to TRBJ1-2; 9 bases fit TRBD1. Germline assignment: CDR1 GTSNPN and CDR2 SVGIG (reference sequence). The CDR3 has 14 amino acids. V was pared by 6 bases and J by 3 bases, with 8 bases of the junction left unmatched. The CDR3: CACSGTGFDYGYTF. In nucleotides, the CDR3 is TGTGCCTGTTCCGGGACAGGGTTCGACTATGGCTACACCTTC. Complete variable domain (other parts from reference TRBV30 and TRBJ1-2): SQTIHQWPATLVQPVGSPLSLECTVEGTSNPNLYWYRQAAGRGLQLLFYSVGIGQISSEVPQNLSASRPQDRQFILSSKKLLLSDSGFYLCACSGTGFDYGYTFGSGTRLTVV.

This sequence joins TRBV19 and TRBJ1-1, with 8 bases matching TRBD1. CDR3 length equals 14 residues. Germline trimming cut 3 bases from V and 5 bases from J; bases unmatched to any gene: 5. From germline, CDR1 is LNHDA and CDR2 SQIVND (reference sequence). The DNA for the CDR3 is TGTGCCAGTAGTATTGTGACAGGGGCGACTGAAGCTTTCTTT. Residues: CASSIVTGATEAFF.

This sequence joins TRBV15 and TRBJ2-7, with 8 bases aligning to TRBD2. The length of the CDR3 is 14 residues. With V trimmed by 1 base and J by 4 bases, 3 bases remained unmatched. CDR1 is LNHNV and CDR2 is YYDKDF in the germline V gene (reference sequence). Here the CDR3 DNA reads TGTGCCACCAGCAGAGCGGGAGGGATATACGAGCAGTACTTC. This codes for CATSRAGGIYEQYF. The full variable domain, its missing parts supplied by reference TRBV15 and TRBJ2-7, is DAMVIQNPRYQVTQFGKPVTLSCSQTLNHNVMYWYQQKSSQAPKLLFHYYDKDFNNEADTPDNFQSRRPNTSFCFLDIRSPGLGDTAMYLCATSRAGGIYEQYFGPGTRLTVT.

The DNA for the CDR3 is TGTGCCAGTAGTGTTGGGACAGGGATTGGAGAGACCCAGTACTTC. Protein sequence: CASSVGTGIGETQYF. The chain is built from TRBV19 and TRBJ2-5; TRBD1 matches 9 bases. The CDR3 loop spans 15 amino acids. V lost 5 bases, J lost 4 bases, and 8 bases stayed unmatched. In germline, CDR1 is LNHDA, CDR2 SQIVND (reference sequence).

CDR3 region: CASQPGWGTDTQYF. In DNA, the CDR3 is TGTGCCAGTCAACCGGGATGGGGCACAGATACGCAGTATTTT. The rearrangement uses TRBV19 and TRBJ2-3; D possibly corresponds to TRBD2 (5 bases). V lost 8 bases and J 1 base, leaving 13 bases between the germline ends. Germline V lookup: CDR1 LNHDA, CDR2 SQIVND (reference sequence). The length of the CDR3 is 14 residues.

J is TRBJ2-2 and V is TRBV5-1; 7 bases are shared with TRBD2. Germline V gene lookup returns CDR1 SGHRS and CDR2 YFSETQ. V dropped 0 bases and J dropped 3; count of bases not matched to a gene: 11. This CDR3 is built from 18 residues. In DNA, the CDR3 is TGCGCCAGCAGCTTGGCCTTGATGGCAGGGAGGGACACCGGGGAGCTGTTTTTT. It codes for CASSLALMAGRDTGELFF.

J is TRBJ2-7 and V is TRBV20-1; perhaps TRBD1 as D (6 bases). The V end was cut by 5 bases, the J end by 3 bases, with 8 bases between. CDR3 length: 11 amino acids. The germline V gene has CDR1 DFQATT and CDR2 SNEGSKA (reference sequence). CDR3 sequence reads: CSAPRGYEQYF. CDR3 DNA sequence: TGCAGTGCTCCCAGGGGCTACGAGCAGTACTTC.

For this clone: At one of its ends the junction is not consistent with the germline gene, which may arise from a read error. The rearrangement links TRBV30 to TRBJ1-2, with D unresolved. The CDR3 loop spans 12 amino acids. The germline gives CDR1 GTSNPN, CDR2 SVGIG (reference sequence). DNA for the CDR3: TGTGCCTGGAGTGTCTCCCTGGCCTCTCTCCTCTTC. It yields the protein CAWSVSLASLLF.

V usage is TRBV27 and J usage is TRBJ1-4, with D possibly matching TRBD1 (5 bases). The CDR3 consists of 14 residues. In germline, CDR1 is MNHEY, CDR2 SMNVEV (reference sequence). The V end was cut by 5 bases, the J end by 4 bases, with 11 bases between. CDR3: CASSGRGGNEKLFF. CDR3 in DNA: TGTGCCAGCAGTGGGCGGGGCGGTAATGAAAAACTGTTTTTT.

CDR3 loop: CASSAGGQRNTIYF. For the CDR3, the DNA is TGTGCCAGCAGTGCGGGAGGCCAGAGAAACACCATATATTTT. V usage is TRBV2 and J usage is TRBJ1-3; D is unclear. CDR1 and CDR2 from the germline V gene are SNHLY and FYNNEI. Trimming left V 4 bases short and J 5 bases short, with 12 bases between. This CDR3 has 14 residues.

The chain uses TRBV11-2 and TRBJ1-4, with 7 bases lining up with TRBD1. J lost 7 bases, V lost 1 base, and 6 bases had no gene match. In germline, CDR1 is SGHAT, CDR2 FQNNGV. The CDR3 spans 15 residues. The chain's CDR3 is CASSLVPRGSEKLFF. In nucleotides, the CDR3 is TGTGCCAGCAGCTTAGTCCCCAGGGGGTCTGAAAAACTGTTTTTT.

The rearrangement joins TRBV15 to TRBJ2-2, with 7 positions matching TRBD1. The V segment lost 3 bases and the J segment 1 base; nucleotides outside the gene matches: 5. Germline loops: CDR1 LNHNV, CDR2 YYDKDF (reference sequence). CDR3 length: 16 residues. The CDR3 nucleotides are TGTGCCACCAGCAGGATGGGACAGAAGAACACCGGGGAGCTGTTTTTT. Protein sequence: CATSRMGQKNTGELFF. Complete variable domain (other parts from reference TRBV15 and TRBJ2-2): DAMVIQNPRYQVTQFGKPVTLSCSQTLNHNVMYWYQQKSSQAPKLLFHYYDKDFNNEADTPDNFQSRRPNTSFCFLDIRSPGLGDTAMYLCATSRMGQKNTGELFFGEGSRLTVL.

The chain combines TRBV14 with TRBJ1-6, with TRBD1 identical over 8 bases. The CDR3 is 18 amino acids. The V and J ends lost 4 bases and 12 bases, in that order; junction bases with no gene match: 20. Germline V CDR1 and CDR2: SGHDN, FVKESK. The CDR3 region is CASSRGQAAALRFEPLHF. The CDR3 nucleotides read TGTGCCAGCAGCCGGGGACAGGCGGCCGCCTTGCGTTTTGAACCCCTCCACTTT.

The chain combines TRBV5-4 with TRBJ1-6; D remains ambiguous. The germline gives CDR1 SGHNT, CDR2 YYREEE (reference sequence). V lost 2 bases and J lost 7, with 16 bases in between. The CDR3 is made up of 16 amino acids. The CDR3 sequence: CASSLGDVRSNSPLHF. Here the CDR3 DNA reads TGTGCCAGCAGCTTAGGAGACGTTCGATCGAATTCACCCCTCCACTTT.

The rearrangement joins TRBV29-1 to TRBJ1-1; 12 bases map to TRBD1. The germline CDR1 and CDR2 sequences are SQVTM and ANQGSEA. CDR3 length: 13 residues. Trimming took 6 bases from V and 11 from J; bases not matched to a gene: 10. Here the CDR3 DNA reads TGCAGCGTGGGCGGGACAGGGGGCGCGGAGGCTTTCTTT. This codes for CSVGGTGGAEAFF.

The chain couples TRBV7-2 to TRBJ2-1; 9 bases line up with TRBD2. Germline loops: CDR1 SGHTA, CDR2 FQGNSA. This CDR3 contains 16 residues. Trimming removed 1 base from V and 2 bases from J; junction bases left unmatched: 3. The CDR3 is CASSLVAGETYNEQFF. The CDR3, as DNA: TGTGCCAGCAGCTTAGTAGCGGGAGAGACCTACAATGAGCAGTTCTTC.

The chain uses TRBV6-5 and TRBJ1-1, with D possibly TRBD1 on 5 matching bases. The CDR3 length is 14 residues. Per germline, CDR1 MNHEY and CDR2 SVGAGI. V dropped 0 bases and J dropped 5 bases, with 10 bases sitting between them. CDR3 protein: CASSYSGGLTEAFF. Here the CDR3 DNA reads TGTGCCAGCAGTTACTCGGGGGGTTTAACTGAAGCTTTCTTT.

The chain employs TRBV2 and TRBJ2-3; 8 nucleotides align to TRBD2. The CDR3 extends over 15 amino acids. Germline lookup yields CDR1 SNHLY and CDR2 FYNNEI. Trimming at V came to 5 bases and at J to 6 bases, leaving 10 bases not matched to a gene. The CDR3, as DNA: TGTGCCAGCAGTCGAGCGGGAGCCTCGTTTGATACGCAGTATTTT. Translating it yields CASSRAGASFDTQYF.

The chain couples TRBV6-6 to TRBJ1-5; the D gene is possibly TRBD1 (6 bases). Germline loops: CDR1 MNHNY, CDR2 SVGAGI (reference sequence). V lost 4 bases and J 5 bases, leaving 9 bases between the germline ends. This CDR3 spans 13 amino acids. CDR3 protein: CASSSDSDQPQHF. The CDR3 DNA follows: TGTGCCAGCAGTTCGGACAGCGATCAGCCCCAGCATTTT.

This clone was observed a single time. The chain recombines TRBV10-3 with TRBJ2-7; 10 nucleotides align to TRBD1. The CDR3 loop spans 15 amino acids. The trim removed 3 bases at V and 4 bases at J, leaving 6 bases unmatched. Germline V gene sequence: CDR1 ENHRY, CDR2 SYGVKD. CDR3 sequence (DNA): TGTGCCATCAGTGACAACGGACAGGGGGAATACGAGCAGTACTTC. Amino acids: CAISDNGQGEYEQYF.

This rearrangement joins TRBV9 to TRBJ2-1, with a tentative D call TRBD1 (5 bases). V lost 1 base and J lost 4, with 6 bases in between. The CDR3 is made up of 13 amino acids. The germline CDR1 and CDR2 sequences are SGDLS and YYNGEE. The CDR3 DNA reads as TGTGCCAGCAGCGTACAGGGATACAATGAGCAGTTCTTC. Its protein is CASSVQGYNEQFF. The variable domain in full, completed from reference TRBV9 and TRBJ2-1, reads DSGVTQTPKHLITATGQRVTLRCSPRSGDLSVYWYQQSLDQGLQFLIQYYNGEERAKGNILERFSAQQFPDLHSELNLSSLELGDSALYFCASSVQGYNEQFFGPGTRLTVL.